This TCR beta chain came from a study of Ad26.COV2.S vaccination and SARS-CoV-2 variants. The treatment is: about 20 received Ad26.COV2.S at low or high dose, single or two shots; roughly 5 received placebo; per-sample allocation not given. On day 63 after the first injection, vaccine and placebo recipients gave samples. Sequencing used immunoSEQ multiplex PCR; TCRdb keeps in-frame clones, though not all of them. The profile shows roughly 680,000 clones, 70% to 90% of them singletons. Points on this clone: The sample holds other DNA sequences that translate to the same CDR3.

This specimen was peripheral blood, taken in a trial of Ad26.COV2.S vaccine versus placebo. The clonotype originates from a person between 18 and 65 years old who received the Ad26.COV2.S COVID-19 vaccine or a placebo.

The CDR3 here is CASSQDRGQPQHF. Here the CDR3 DNA reads TGCGCCAGCAGCCAAGATAGGGGTCAGCCCCAGCATTTT. This chain links TRBV4-3 with TRBJ1-5, with D maybe TRBD1 (5 bases). The CDR3 totals 13 residues. Germline lookup yields CDR1 LGHNA and CDR2 YSLEER. V lost 0 bases to trimming and J lost 6 bases, with 6 bases between them.